A selection of T cell receptor beta chains follows, all from one sample in a study of T cell repertoires in cytomegalovirus infection. TCRdb re-called the reads with MiXCR, one entry per CDR3 protein. The sample lists 150,000 to 200,000 distinct CDR3 sequences, 17% occurring once. The source material was CD8+ T cells from PBMCs. These receptors all stem from a human donor in good health (CMV status not recorded). Some clones in this sample may be carry-over from other donors' samples. Each CDR3 is given with its conserved first and last residue. Clone size is shown for a subset of rows, as once, few, many or a class of expanded clone.

J: TRBJ1-4
size: few
V: TRBV7-8
CDR3: CASSFDGDRGGEKLFF

J: TRBJ1-6
size: NA
V: TRBV7-6
CDR3: CASSSQQSTGDWDNSPLHF

J: TRBJ2-1
size: few
V: TRBV7-3
CDR3: CASSPRGLAGNEQFF

J: TRBJ1-1
size: NA
V: TRBV6-2/TRBV6-3
CDR3: CASNPPGQKNTEAFF

J: TRBJ1-3
size: NA
V: TRBV20-1
CDR3: CSARGFFGGSGNTIYF

J: TRBJ2-1
size: many
V: TRBV6-5
CDR3: CASSYFSTSGREQFF

J: TRBJ2-2
size: few
V: TRBV7-2
CDR3: CATDGGELFF

J: TRBJ2-3
size: NA
V: TRBV4-1
CDR3: CASSQVFFSSTDTQYF

J: TRBJ2-1
size: NA
V: TRBV5-4
CDR3: CASSLFQGTVWNEQFF

J: TRBJ1-2
size: few
V: TRBV29-1
CDR3: CSVEYGGHGYTF

J: TRBJ2-1
size: NA
V: TRBV28
CDR3: CASSLIEGNEQFF

J: TRBJ1-2
size: NA
V: TRBV5-8
CDR3: CASSPRGYGYTF

J: TRBJ2-1
size: few
V: TRBV20-1
CDR3: CSARDLAGVYNEQFF

J: TRBJ2-1
size: few
V: TRBV12-3/TRBV12-4
CDR3: CASSLGGGGFF

J: TRBJ2-1
size: NA
V: TRBV4-2
CDR3: CASSPLGGQGEAYNEQFF

J: TRBJ1-6
size: NA
V: TRBV7-3
CDR3: CASSEGGGNSPLHF